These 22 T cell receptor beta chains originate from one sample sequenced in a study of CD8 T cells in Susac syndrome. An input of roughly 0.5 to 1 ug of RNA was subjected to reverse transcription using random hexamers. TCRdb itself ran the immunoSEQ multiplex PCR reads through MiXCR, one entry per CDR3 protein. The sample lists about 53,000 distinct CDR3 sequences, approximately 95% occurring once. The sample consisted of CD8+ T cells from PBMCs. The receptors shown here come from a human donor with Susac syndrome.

The CDR3 DNA sequence: TGTGCCAGCAGCTCCAACAGGGAGGCCCGCAATCAGCCCCAGCATTTT. This sequence encodes CASSSNREARNQPQHF. V usage is TRBV11-2 and J usage is TRBJ1-5; D perhaps matches TRBD1 (6 bases). The ends were cut back, 4 bases at V and 2 bases at J, with 15 bases in the middle. CDR3 length equals 16 residues. Germline CDR1 and CDR2: SGHAT and FQNNGV.

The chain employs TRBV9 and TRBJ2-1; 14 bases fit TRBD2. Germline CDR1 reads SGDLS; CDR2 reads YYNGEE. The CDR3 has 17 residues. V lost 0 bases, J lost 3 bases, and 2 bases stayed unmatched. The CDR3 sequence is CASSVGTSGGSYNEQFF. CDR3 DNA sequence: TGTGCCAGCAGCGTAGGGACTAGCGGGGGGAGCTACAATGAGCAGTTCTTC.

CDR3 nucleotides: TGTGCCAGCAGTTTTGGACACCTCGGGGAGACCCAGTACTTC. Its protein product is CASSFGHLGETQYF. V and J are TRBV27 and TRBJ2-5; tentatively, D is TRBD1 (5 bases). CDR1 is MNHEY and CDR2 is SMNVEV in the germline V gene (reference sequence). Trimming pared 3 bases from V and 5 bases from J, leaving 13 bases between. The CDR3 consists of 14 residues.

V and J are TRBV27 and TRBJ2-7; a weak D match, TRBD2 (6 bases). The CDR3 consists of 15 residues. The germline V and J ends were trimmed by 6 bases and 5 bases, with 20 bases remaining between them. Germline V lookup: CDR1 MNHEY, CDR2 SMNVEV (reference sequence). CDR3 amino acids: CASSPAGQRTNEQYF. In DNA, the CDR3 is TGTGCCAGCAGCCCGGCGGGGCAGCGCACCAACGAGCAGTACTTC.

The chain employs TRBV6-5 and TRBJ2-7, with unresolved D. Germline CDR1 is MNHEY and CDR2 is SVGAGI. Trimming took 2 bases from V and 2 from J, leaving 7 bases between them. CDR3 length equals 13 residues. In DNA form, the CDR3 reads TGTGCCAGCAGTTACAACAGTCCCTACGAGCAGTACTTC. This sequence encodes CASSYNSPYEQYF.

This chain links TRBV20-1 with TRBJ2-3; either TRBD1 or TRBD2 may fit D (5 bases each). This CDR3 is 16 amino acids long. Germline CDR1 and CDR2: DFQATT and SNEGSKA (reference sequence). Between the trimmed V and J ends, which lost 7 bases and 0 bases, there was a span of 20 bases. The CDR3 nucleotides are TGCAGTGGTTTTTTCTTCGGGGACCATAGCACAGATACGCAGTATTTT. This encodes CSGFFFGDHSTDTQYF.

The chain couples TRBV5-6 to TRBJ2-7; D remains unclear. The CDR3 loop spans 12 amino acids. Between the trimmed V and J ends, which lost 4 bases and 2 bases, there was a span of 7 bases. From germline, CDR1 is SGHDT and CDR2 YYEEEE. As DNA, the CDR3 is TGTGCCAGCAGCATCGGAGCCTACGAGCAGTACTTC. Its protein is CASSIGAYEQYF.

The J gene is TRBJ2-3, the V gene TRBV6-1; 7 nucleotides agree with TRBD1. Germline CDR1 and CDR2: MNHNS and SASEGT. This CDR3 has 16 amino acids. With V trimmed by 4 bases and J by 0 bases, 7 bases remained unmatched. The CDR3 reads CASSGYRGRSTDTQYF. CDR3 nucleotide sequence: TGTGCCAGCAGTGGGTACAGGGGTCGCAGCACAGATACGCAGTATTTT.

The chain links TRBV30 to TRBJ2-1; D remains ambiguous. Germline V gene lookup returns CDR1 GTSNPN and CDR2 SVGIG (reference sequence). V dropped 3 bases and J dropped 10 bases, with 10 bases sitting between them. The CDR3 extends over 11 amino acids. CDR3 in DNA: TGTGCCTGGAGGGAACGCCAAGAGCAGTTCTTC. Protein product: CAWRERQEQFF.

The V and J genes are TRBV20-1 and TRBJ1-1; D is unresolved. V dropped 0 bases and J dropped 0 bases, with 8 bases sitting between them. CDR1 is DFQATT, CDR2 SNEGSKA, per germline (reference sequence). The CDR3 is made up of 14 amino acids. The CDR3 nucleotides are TGCAGTGCTAGAGATGTACAAGTGAACACTGAAGCTTTCTTT. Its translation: CSARDVQVNTEAFF.

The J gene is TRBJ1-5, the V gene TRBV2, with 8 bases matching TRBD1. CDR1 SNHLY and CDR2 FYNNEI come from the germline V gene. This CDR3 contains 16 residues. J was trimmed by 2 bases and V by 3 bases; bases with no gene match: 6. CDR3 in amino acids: CASSELGQGGNQPQHF. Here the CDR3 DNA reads TGTGCCAGCAGTGAGTTAGGACAGGGTGGCAATCAGCCCCAGCATTTT.

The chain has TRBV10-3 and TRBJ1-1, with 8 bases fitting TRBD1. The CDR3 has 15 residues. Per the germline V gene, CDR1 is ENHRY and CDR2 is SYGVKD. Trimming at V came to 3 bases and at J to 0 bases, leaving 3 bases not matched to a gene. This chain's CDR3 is CAISDRQGMNTEAFF. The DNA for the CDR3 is TGTGCCATCAGTGATCGACAGGGGATGAACACTGAAGCTTTCTTT.

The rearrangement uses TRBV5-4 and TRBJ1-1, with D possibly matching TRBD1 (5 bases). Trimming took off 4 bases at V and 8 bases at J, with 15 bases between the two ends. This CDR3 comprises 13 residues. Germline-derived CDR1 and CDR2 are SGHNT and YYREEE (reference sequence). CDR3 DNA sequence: TGTGCCAGCAGCATGGGGCGAGGGTACGAAGCTTTCTTT. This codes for CASSMGRGYEAFF.

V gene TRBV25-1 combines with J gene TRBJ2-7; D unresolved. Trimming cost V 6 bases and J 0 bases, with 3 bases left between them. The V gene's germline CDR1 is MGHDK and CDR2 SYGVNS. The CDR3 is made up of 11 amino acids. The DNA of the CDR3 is TGTGCCAGCAGCGACTCCTACGAGCAGTACTTC. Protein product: CASSDSYEQYF.

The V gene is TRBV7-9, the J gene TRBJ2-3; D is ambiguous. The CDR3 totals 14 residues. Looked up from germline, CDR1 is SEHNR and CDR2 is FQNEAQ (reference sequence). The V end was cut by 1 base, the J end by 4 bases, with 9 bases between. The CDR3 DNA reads TGTGCCAGCAGCTTAGGAGAAGGACCAGATACGCAGTATTTT. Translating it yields CASSLGEGPDTQYF.

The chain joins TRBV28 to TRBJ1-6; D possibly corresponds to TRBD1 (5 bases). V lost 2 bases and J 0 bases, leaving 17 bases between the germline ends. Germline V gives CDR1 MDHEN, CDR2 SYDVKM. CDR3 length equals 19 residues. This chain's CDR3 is CASSLMGPTSSSYNSPLHF. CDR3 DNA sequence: TGTGCCAGCAGTTTAATGGGGCCTACATCGAGCTCCTATAATTCACCCCTCCACTTT. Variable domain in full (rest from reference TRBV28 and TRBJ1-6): DVKVTQSSRYLVKRTGEKVFLECVQDMDHENMFWYRQDPGLGLRLIYFSYDVKMKEKGDIPEGYSVSREKKERFSLILESASTNQTSMYLCASSLMGPTSSSYNSPLHFGNGTRLTVT.

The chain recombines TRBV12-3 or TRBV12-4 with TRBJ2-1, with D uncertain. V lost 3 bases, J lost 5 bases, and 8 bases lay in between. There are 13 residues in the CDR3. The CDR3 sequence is CASSLEKHNEQFF. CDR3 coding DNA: TGTGCCAGCAGTTTGGAAAAACACAATGAGCAGTTCTTC.

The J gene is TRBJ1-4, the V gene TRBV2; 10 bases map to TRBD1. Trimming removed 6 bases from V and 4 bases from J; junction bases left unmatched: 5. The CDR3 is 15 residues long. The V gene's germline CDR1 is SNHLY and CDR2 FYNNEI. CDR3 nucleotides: TGTGCCAGCAGAGACAGGGGGCATCTTAATGAAAAACTGTTTTTT. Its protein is CASRDRGHLNEKLFF.

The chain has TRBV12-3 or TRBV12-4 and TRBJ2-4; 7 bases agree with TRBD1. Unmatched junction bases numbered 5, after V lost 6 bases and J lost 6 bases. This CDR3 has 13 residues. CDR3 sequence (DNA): TGTGCCAGCAGCAATCGACAGGGAAACATTCAGTACTTC. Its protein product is CASSNRQGNIQYF.

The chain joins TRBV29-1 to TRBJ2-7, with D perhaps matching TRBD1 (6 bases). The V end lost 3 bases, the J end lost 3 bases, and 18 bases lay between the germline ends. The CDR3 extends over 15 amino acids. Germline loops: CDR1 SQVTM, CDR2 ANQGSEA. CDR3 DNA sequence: TGCAGCGTTGAGGGGGCCAAGGACTCCCTCTACGAGCAGTACTTC. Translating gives CSVEGAKDSLYEQYF.

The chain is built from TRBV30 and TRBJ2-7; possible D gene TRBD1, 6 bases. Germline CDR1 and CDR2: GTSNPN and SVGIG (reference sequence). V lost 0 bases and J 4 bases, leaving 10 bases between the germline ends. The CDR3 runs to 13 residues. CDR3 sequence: CAWSVPQGYEQYF. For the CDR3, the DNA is TGTGCCTGGAGTGTACCACAGGGTTACGAGCAGTACTTC.

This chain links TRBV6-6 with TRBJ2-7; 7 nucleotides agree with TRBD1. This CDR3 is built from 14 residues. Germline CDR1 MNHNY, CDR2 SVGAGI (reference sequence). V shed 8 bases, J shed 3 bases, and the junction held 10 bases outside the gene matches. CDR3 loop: CASVRGLSFYEQYF. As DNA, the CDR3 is TGTGCCAGCGTGAGGGGGCTGTCCTTCTACGAGCAGTACTTC.